These 27 T cell receptor beta chains were sequenced from one sample in a study of immune characterization of retroperitoneal liposarcoma. TCRdb passed the PCR reads through MiXCR, listing each CDR3 protein once. The sample yields about 10,000 distinct CDR3 sequences, around 30% seen once. Sequenced input: tumor tissue. These receptor sequences come from a male donor with retroperitoneal liposarcoma.

At least ten counts were recorded for this clonotype. The chain joins TRBV27 to TRBJ2-7; tentatively, D is TRBD2 (5 bases). CDR3 size: 14 residues. Between the trimmed V and J ends, which lost 6 bases and 0 bases, there was a span of 12 bases. Germline V CDR1 and CDR2: MNHEY, SMNVEV (reference sequence). The CDR3 DNA follows: TGTGCCAGCAGGGAGAGGGCACACTCCTACGAGCAGTACTTC. Its translation is CASRERAHSYEQYF.

There are many counts of this clonotype. The V and J genes are TRBV6-1 and TRBJ2-7; D might be TRBD1 (5 bases). V shed 4 bases and J shed 2 bases, with 15 bases lying between them. There are 15 residues in the CDR3. The V gene's germline CDR1 is MNHNS and CDR2 SASEGT. This chain's CDR3 is CASSVPDTNPYEQYF. CDR3 sequence (DNA): TGTGCCAGCAGTGTCCCGGACACCAATCCCTACGAGCAGTACTTC.

V is TRBV11-2 and J is TRBJ2-4; D is possibly TRBD2 (5 bases). The CDR3 contains 16 residues. Deletions cut 6 bases from V and 13 bases from J, with 28 bases between. Germline CDR1 and CDR2: SGHAT and FQNNGV. As DNA, the CDR3 is TGTGCCAGCAGTCGCCGTAGCGCCTCCTCCTACAATGAGCAGTACTTC. It encodes CASSRRSASSYNEQYF.

V gene TRBV5-3 combines with J gene TRBJ2-3; unclear D gene. TRBV5-3 carries the ORF label, with uncertain function. This CDR3 is built from 13 residues. V gave up 8 bases and J gave up 0 bases, with 10 bases separating them. The CDR3 loop reads CASSLLSTDTQYF. DNA of the CDR3: TGTGCCAGCAGTCTGCTGAGCACAGATACGCAGTATTTT.

This clonotype is judged medium-sized (0.01 to 0.1%). This rearrangement joins TRBV6-1 to TRBJ2-1; 7 bases are shared with TRBD1. CDR1 is MNHNS, CDR2 SASEGT, per germline. V dropped 11 bases and J dropped 10; count of bases not matched to a gene: 17. The CDR3 is made up of 14 amino acids. CDR3 in amino acids: CAATRDSDFYEQFF. The DNA of the CDR3 is TGTGCCGCCACCAGGGACAGCGACTTCTACGAGCAGTTCTTC.

In this sample, this clonotype turned up a few times. The CDR3 is CASSLPPGNTEAFF. The CDR3 DNA reads TGTGCCAGCAGCCTGCCCCCAGGGAACACTGAAGCTTTCTTT. This rearrangement joins TRBV7-6 to TRBJ1-1; D is uncertain. The ends were cut back, 5 bases at V and 1 base at J, with 11 bases in the middle. There are 14 residues in the CDR3. Germline loops: CDR1 SGHVS, CDR2 FNYEAQ.

This clonotype was picked up many times. This chain connects TRBV6-1 to TRBJ2-1; TRBD1 or TRBD2 may be the D gene (6 bases each). The end of the DNA is better explained by TRBJ2-7, so the J call may be wrong. Germline values: CDR1 MNHNS, CDR2 SASEGT. CDR3 length: 14 amino acids. The CDR3 bases are TGTGCCAGCAGCCGGGCAGGGGCGCGGGATGAGCAGTACTTC. Protein: CASSRAGARDEQYF.

By share, this clonotype counts as large. The V gene is TRBV6-1, the J gene TRBJ2-1; 10 bases agree with TRBD2. With 6 bases clipped from V and 7 bases from J, the junction kept 6 bases outside the gene matches. Germline V gene sequence: CDR1 MNHNS, CDR2 SASEGT. The CDR3 runs 14 residues. The CDR3 reads CASSPPGLANEQFF. The CDR3 coding sequence is TGTGCCAGCAGCCCACCGGGACTAGCGAATGAGCAGTTCTTC.

The J gene is TRBJ1-1, the V gene TRBV14; 7 nucleotides match TRBD1. Germline V gene data show CDR1 as SGHDN and CDR2 as FVKESK. The CDR3 spans 15 residues. The ends lost 3 bases at V and 4 bases at J; junction bases unmatched: 8. The CDR3 bases are TGTGCCAGCAGCCACCGACAGGGCGAGGGCACTGAAGCTTTCTTT. Translated, it gives CASSHRQGEGTEAFF.

This clonotype is labeled medium-sized. This chain links TRBV6-1 with TRBJ2-1; D gene uncertain. Gene TRBJ2-7 matches the end of the DNA better, so the J call may be wrong. CDR1 and CDR2 from the germline V gene are MNHNS and SASEGT. There are 15 residues in the CDR3. CDR3 DNA sequence: TGTGCCAGCAGTGCCTATGCGGTACTCTACAATGAGCAGTACTTC. This translates into CASSAYAVLYNEQYF.

This clonotype was found many times. This rearrangement joins TRBV11-3 to TRBJ2-5; 8 positions match TRBD2. Gene TRBJ2-7 matches the end of the DNA better, so the J call may be wrong. The V gene's germline CDR1 is SGHNT and CDR2 YENEEA. The CDR3 spans 15 residues. In DNA, the CDR3 is TGTGCCAGCAGCTCACCGGGGGGGCTCACGGGCGAGCAGTACTTC. Protein sequence: CASSSPGGLTGEQYF.

The V and J genes are TRBV12-5 and TRBJ2-4; 9 nucleotides agree with TRBD1. The DNA end lines up better with TRBJ2-5; the J call may be wrong. The CDR3 contains 16 residues. Germline V CDR1 and CDR2: LGHNT, FRNRAP. Here the CDR3 DNA reads TGTGCTAGTGGGCCCGGGACAGGGACAATCAGAGAGACCCAGTACTTC. Translated, it gives CASGPGTGTIRETQYF.

As concerns this clonotype: One end of the junction fails to match germline, which may point to a read error. The rearrangement links TRBV7-6 to TRBJ2-5, with 9 bases matching TRBD2. This CDR3 spans 15 amino acids. Germline CDR1 and CDR2: SGHVS and FNYEAQ. The DNA for the CDR3 is TGTGCTAGCAGCTTAGGTAGCGGGAGTCTCAATGAGCAGTACTTC. This gives the protein CASSLGSGSLNEQYF.

The rearrangement links TRBV11-3 to TRBJ2-1, with 11 bases aligning to TRBD2. The CDR3 consists of 17 residues. Per germline, CDR1 SGHNT and CDR2 YENEEA. V shed 2 bases, J shed 10 bases, and the junction held 13 bases outside the gene matches. The CDR3 nucleotides are TGTGCCAGCAGCTTAAGCGGGCTAGCGGGAGGCGCCTACGAGCAGTTCTTC. It codes for CASSLSGLAGGAYEQFF.

This clonotype is judged medium-sized. V and J are TRBV6-1 and TRBJ2-1; D call uncertain. The DNA end favors TRBJ2-7, so the J call may be wrong. This CDR3 contains 13 residues. Germline lookup yields CDR1 MNHNS and CDR2 SASEGT. In DNA, the CDR3 is TGTGCCAGCAATCCCGGCGTCGCCTACGAGCAGTACTTC. Protein: CASNPGVAYEQYF.

This clonotype has just a few counts. The rearrangement joins TRBV6-1 to TRBJ2-6; tentative D call: TRBD1 (6 bases). Trimming took 5 bases from V and 2 from J, leaving 10 bases between them. Looked up from germline, CDR1 is MNHNS and CDR2 is SASEGT. The CDR3 is made up of 15 amino acids. In DNA form, the CDR3 reads TGTGCCAGCAGTTTCCAGGGGACTGGGGCCAACGTCCTGACTTTC. Its translation is CASSFQGTGANVLTF.

V is TRBV6-5 and J is TRBJ1-2; D gene uncertain. The V gene's germline CDR1 is MNHEY and CDR2 SVGAGI. Trimming left V 6 bases short and J 3 bases short, with 14 bases between. The CDR3 length is 14 residues. The DNA of the CDR3 is TGTGCCAGCAGAACCCTTGGGCAGGACTATGGCTACACCTTC. This translates into CASRTLGQDYGYTF.

This clonotype ranks as medium-sized. CDR3 bases: TGTGCCAGCAGTTTTCGGACTAGCGGGGTTAATGAGCAGTACTTC. Translating gives CASSFRTSGVNEQYF. The V gene is TRBV12-3 or TRBV12-4, the J gene TRBJ2-1, with TRBD2 matching over 12 bases. The end of the DNA is better explained by TRBJ2-7, so the J call may be wrong. The CDR3 has 15 amino acids.

The chain combines TRBV6-1 with TRBJ2-4; D gene uncertain. Germline CDR1 and CDR2: MNHNS and SASEGT. The V gene lost 7 bases and the J gene lost 11 bases, with 21 bases spanning the gap. This CDR3 has 14 amino acids. This CDR3 is CASTSRNKEMVQYF. The CDR3 nucleotides are TGTGCCAGCACCTCCCGGAACAAGGAGATGGTTCAGTACTTC.

This clonotype is a singleton in its sample. This chain uses TRBV27 with TRBJ2-7; 7 positions agree with TRBD1. CDR3 length: 15 residues. V dropped 5 bases and J dropped 0; count of bases not matched to a gene: 7. Germline lookup yields CDR1 MNHEY and CDR2 SMNVEV (reference sequence). This CDR3 reads CASSARDSFSYEQYF. The CDR3 nucleotides read TGTGCCAGCAGTGCCCGGGACAGCTTCTCCTACGAGCAGTACTTC.

This sequence joins TRBV7-2 and TRBJ2-7; 10 bases are a match to TRBD1. V lost 5 bases, J lost 11 bases, and 18 bases stayed unmatched. This CDR3 comprises 16 residues. Germline lookup yields CDR1 SGHTA and CDR2 FQGNSA. In DNA, the CDR3 is TGTGCCAGCAGCGTACCCCCGGGACAGGGGATGGCTTCTAAGTACTTC. Protein: CASSVPPGQGMASKYF.

By share, this clonotype ranks as medium-sized (0.01 to 0.1%). The J gene is TRBJ1-6, the V gene TRBV6-1; TRBD1 matches at 7 bases. With V trimmed by 7 bases and J by 4 bases, 10 bases remained unmatched. CDR1 MNHNS and CDR2 SASEGT come from the germline V gene. The CDR3 runs to 16 residues. The CDR3 sequence: CASTTVGQRYNSPLHF. In nucleotides, the CDR3 is TGTGCCAGCACCACTGTGGGACAGCGATATAATTCACCCCTCCACTTT.

This clonotype was observed many times. The CDR3: CASSLSVASGSVETQFF. For the CDR3, the DNA is TGTGCCAGCAGCTTAAGTGTGGCTAGCGGGAGTGTAGAGACCCAGTTCTTC. The chain links TRBV7-6 to TRBJ2-1; 10 bases map to TRBD2. This CDR3 spans 17 amino acids. Germline lookup yields CDR1 SGHVS and CDR2 FNYEAQ. After removal of 2 bases from V and 13 bases from J, the junction contained 17 bases not matched to a gene.

V usage is TRBV4-1 and J usage is TRBJ2-3; D not certain. CDR1 is MGHRA, CDR2 YSYEKL, per germline. Trimming took off 1 base at V and 4 bases at J, with 6 bases between the two ends. There are 13 residues in the CDR3. CDR3: CASSQAGPDTQYF. CDR3 nucleotide sequence: TGCGCCAGCAGCCAAGCCGGCCCAGATACGCAGTATTTT.

J is TRBJ2-1 and V is TRBV12-3 or TRBV12-4; unclear D gene. The length of the CDR3 is 15 residues. The V and J ends lost 2 bases and 0 bases respectively, with 8 bases between them. CDR3 in amino acids: CASSLFPSSYNEQFF. The CDR3 DNA reads as TGTGCCAGCAGTTTATTTCCCAGCTCCTACAATGAGCAGTTCTTC.

The V and J genes are TRBV10-3 and TRBJ2-5, with D possibly called TRBD1 or TRBD2 (5 bases each). Germline V gene sequence: CDR1 ENHRY, CDR2 SYGVKD. This CDR3 contains 12 residues. Trimming took 10 bases from V and 4 from J, leaving 13 bases between them. The chain's CDR3 is CATGTRPETQYF. CDR3 coding DNA: TGTGCCACCGGGACCCGTCCAGAGACCCAGTACTTC.

This clonotype was counted ten times or more. The rearrangement joins TRBV10-2 to TRBJ2-1; 8 bases line up with TRBD1. V lost 5 bases, J lost 10 bases, and 10 bases stayed unmatched. Germline V gene data show CDR1 as WSHSY and CDR2 as SAAADI. CDR3 length: 14 amino acids. CDR3 sequence: CASSYRGLGYEQFF. CDR3 DNA sequence: TGCGCCAGCAGTTACAGGGGGTTAGGATACGAGCAGTTCTTC.